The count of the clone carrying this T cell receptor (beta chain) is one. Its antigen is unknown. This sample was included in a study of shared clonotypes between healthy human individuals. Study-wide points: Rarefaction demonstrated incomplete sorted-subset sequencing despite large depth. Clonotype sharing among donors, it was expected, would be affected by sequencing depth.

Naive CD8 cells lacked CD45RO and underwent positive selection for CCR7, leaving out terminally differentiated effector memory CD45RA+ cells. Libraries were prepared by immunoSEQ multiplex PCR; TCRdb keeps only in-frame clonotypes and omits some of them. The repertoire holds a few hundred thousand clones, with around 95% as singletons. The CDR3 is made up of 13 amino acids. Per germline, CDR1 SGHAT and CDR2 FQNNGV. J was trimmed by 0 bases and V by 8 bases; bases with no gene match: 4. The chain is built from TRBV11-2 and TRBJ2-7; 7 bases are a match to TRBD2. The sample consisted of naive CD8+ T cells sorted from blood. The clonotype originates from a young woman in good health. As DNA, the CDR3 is TGTGCCAGCCGAGCGGGGAGCTCCTACGAGCAGTACTTC. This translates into CASRAGSSYEQYF.